The 21 T cell receptor beta chains below all came from one sample that was sequenced in a study of blood T cell repertoires in COVID-19. Only in-frame clones appear in the TCRdb table, and some are missing; sequencing was by immunoSEQ multiplex PCR. The table shows just over 200,000 clones, with about nine tenths occurring only once. The specimen was peripheral blood. These TCRs come from a man older than 75 with acute or convalescent COVID-19.

The chain's CDR3 is CASSPVTGGSQETQYF. The CDR3 DNA reads TGTGCCAGCTCACCAGTGACGGGGGGATCCCAAGAGACCCAGTACTTC. The chain joins TRBV18 to TRBJ2-5; TRBD2 agrees at 7 bases. The CDR3 contains 16 residues. Germline trimming cut 2 bases from V and 1 base from J; bases unmatched to any gene: 7. Germline loops: CDR1 KGHSH, CDR2 LQKENI.

The rearrangement links TRBV28 to TRBJ2-7; the match to TRBD1 covers 7 bases. Trimming cost V 4 bases and J 7 bases; bases outside gene matches: 10. There are 14 residues in the CDR3. Per germline, CDR1 MDHEN and CDR2 SYDVKM. DNA of the CDR3: TGTGCCAGCAGTTCAAGACAGGGCGTGGGGGAGCAGTACTTC. It codes for CASSSRQGVGEQYF. Full variable domain (outside the CDR3, taken from reference TRBV28 and TRBJ2-7): DVKVTQSSRYLVKRTGEKVFLECVQDMDHENMFWYRQDPGLGLRLIYFSYDVKMKEKGDIPEGYSVSREKKERFSLILESASTNQTSMYLCASSSRQGVGEQYFGPGTRLTVT.

The chain couples TRBV25-1 to TRBJ2-3; D possibly corresponds to TRBD2 (6 bases). Trimming pared 1 base from V and 2 bases from J, leaving 7 bases between. The CDR3 loop spans 14 amino acids. Germline values: CDR1 MGHDK, CDR2 SYGVNS. CDR3 nucleotides: TGTGCCAGCAGTGAATGGGGGGACACAGATACGCAGTATTTT. It codes for CASSEWGDTDTQYF.

This clone was seen only once. The chain has TRBV3-1 (or the pseudogene TRBV3-2) and TRBJ2-1, with D possibly TRBD2 on 5 matching bases. The length of the CDR3 is 15 residues. Trimming shortened V by 0 bases and J by 7 bases, and 13 bases separated the two germline ends. Germline V gene lookup returns CDR1 LGHDT and CDR2 YNNKEL (reference sequence). The CDR3 DNA reads as TGTGCCAGCAGCCAAGATGCGGCTAGCTTGAATGAGCAGTTCTTC. Protein sequence: CASSQDAASLNEQFF.

The V call is TRBV18, the J call TRBJ1-2; D uncertain. The germline V and J ends were trimmed by 0 bases and 6 bases, with 8 bases remaining between them. The V gene's germline CDR1 is KGHSH and CDR2 LQKENI. The CDR3 length is 13 residues. The DNA for the CDR3 is TGTGCCAGCTCACCACCCCAGGAAGATGGCTACACCTTC. Protein sequence: CASSPPQEDGYTF.

J is TRBJ1-5 and V is TRBV27; 7 bases fit TRBD1. This CDR3 is built from 15 residues. V was clipped by 6 bases and J by 0 bases; unmatched bases: 5. The germline V gene encodes CDR1 MNHEY and CDR2 SMNVEV (reference sequence). The DNA for the CDR3 is TGTGCCAGCAGGTCCGGGACAGTTAGCAATCAGCCCCAGCATTTT. It encodes CASRSGTVSNQPQHF.

The chain carries TRBV6-2 or TRBV6-3 and TRBJ2-7; 7 nucleotides align to TRBD2. CDR1 MNHEY and CDR2 SVGEGT come from the germline V gene. This CDR3 is built from 12 residues. The V gene end was trimmed by 6 bases and the J gene end by 6 bases; junction bases not matched to a gene: 5. The DNA for the CDR3 is TGTGCCAGCAGCGATGGACTAGTCGAGCAGTACGTC. It is translated as CASSDGLVEQYV.

The gene calls are TRBV12-3 or TRBV12-4 and TRBJ2-5; the match to TRBD2 covers 8 bases. The V and J ends lost 8 bases and 1 base, in that order; junction bases with no gene match: 3. The CDR3 loop spans 13 amino acids. CDR3 loop: CASRGGGQETQYF. The CDR3 DNA follows: TGTGCCAGCCGGGGGGGCGGCCAAGAGACCCAGTACTTC.

The V gene is TRBV18, the J gene TRBJ2-1, with D maybe TRBD2 (7 bases). Germline assignment: CDR1 KGHSH and CDR2 LQKENI. The ends were cut back, 3 bases at V and 6 bases at J, with 15 bases in the middle. CDR3 length: 15 residues. In DNA, the CDR3 is TGTGCCAGCTCACCTAAGCGGGACAAGGGCAATGAGCAGTTCTTC. Its translation is CASSPKRDKGNEQFF.

The chain recombines TRBV6-5 with TRBJ2-5; 8 positions match TRBD2. J lost 1 base, V lost 6 bases, and 7 bases had no gene match. Germline V gene data show CDR1 as MNHEY and CDR2 as SVGAGI. The length of the CDR3 is 15 residues. CDR3: CASSPSGSGQETQYF. CDR3 DNA sequence: TGTGCCAGCAGCCCAAGCGGGAGTGGCCAAGAGACCCAGTACTTC.

The chain recombines TRBV30 with TRBJ1-5, with D tentatively TRBD1 (5 bases). V gave up 3 bases and J gave up 1 base, with 7 bases separating them. The CDR3 loop spans 13 amino acids. CDR1 GTSNPN and CDR2 SVGIG come from the germline V gene (reference sequence). CDR3 coding DNA: TGTGCCTGGAGGGGGCTGAGCAATCAGCCCCAGCATTTT. Translation gives CAWRGLSNQPQHF.

With respect to this clone: At one boundary the junction diverges from the germline segment, which might be a read error. The CDR3 sequence: CASSPGTAAGKTQYF. The CDR3 DNA is TGTGCTAGCAGCCCCGGGACAGCGGCCGGGAAGACCCAGTACTTC. The chain carries TRBV7-7 and TRBJ2-5; the match to TRBD1 covers 7 bases. Germline loops: CDR1 SSHAT, CDR2 FNYEAQ (reference sequence). The CDR3 length is 15 residues. The full variable domain, with the rest looked up from reference TRBV7-7 and TRBJ2-5, is GAGVSQSPRYKVTKRGQDVTLRCDPISSHATLYWYQQALGQGPEFLTYFNYEAQPDKSGLPSDRFSAERPEGSISTLTIQRTEQRDSAMYRCASSPGTAAGKTQYFGPGTRLLVL.

This clone appeared a few times. This rearrangement joins TRBV28 to TRBJ1-2; D is undetermined. Trimming pared 5 bases from V and 1 base from J, leaving 5 bases between. CDR1 and CDR2 (germline): MDHEN, SYDVKM. CDR3 length: 12 amino acids. The CDR3 protein is CASSRGNYGYTF. The CDR3 bases are TGTGCCAGCAGTCGGGGTAACTATGGCTACACCTTC.

The chain carries TRBV21-1 and TRBJ2-2; the listed D gene, TRBD1, was not tested against the DNA. TRBV21-1 is a known pseudogene. This CDR3 region has 14 residues. CDR3 sequence (DNA): TGTGCCAGCAGCAACGACAGGGTTACCGGGGAGCTGTTTTTT. It is translated as CASSNDRVTGELFF.

This clone was counted a few times. The rearrangement joins TRBV9 to TRBJ2-5; D unresolved. Germline CDR1 is SGDLS and CDR2 is YYNGEE. V shed 3 bases and J shed 1 base, with 7 bases lying between them. The CDR3 sequence is 13 residues long. This CDR3 reads CASSGAGQETQYF. The DNA of the CDR3 is TGTGCCAGCAGCGGAGCAGGCCAAGAGACCCAGTACTTC.

The chain carries TRBV28 and TRBJ1-2, with D possibly matching TRBD1 (5 bases). V lost 6 bases to trimming and J lost 2 bases, with 16 bases between them. The CDR3 runs to 15 residues. CDR1 is MDHEN and CDR2 is SYDVKM in the germline V gene. This CDR3 is CASSVGRPSNYGYTF. As DNA, the CDR3 is TGTGCCAGCAGCGTGGGGCGGCCCTCCAACTATGGCTACACCTTC.

The chain carries TRBV3-1 (or the pseudogene TRBV3-2) and TRBJ1-6; D is undetermined. There are 15 residues in the CDR3. Trimming took off 2 bases at V and 4 bases at J, with 9 bases between the two ends. The germline CDR1 and CDR2 sequences are LGHDT and YNNKEL (reference sequence). The CDR3 nucleotides read TGTGCCAGCAGCCAAACGGGAAATTATAATTCACCCCTCCACTTT. It specifies CASSQTGNYNSPLHF.

The J gene is TRBJ2-3, the V gene TRBV9; the match to TRBD2 covers 9 bases. CDR3 length: 15 residues. V was pared by 7 bases and J by 5 bases, with 11 bases of the junction left unmatched. The germline CDR1 and CDR2 sequences are SGDLS and YYNGEE. The CDR3 spells CASGVGSGRQDTQYF. DNA for the CDR3: TGTGCCAGCGGGGTCGGTAGCGGGAGACAAGATACGCAGTATTTT.

The genes are TRBV5-5 and TRBJ2-7; 8 bases fit TRBD1. V trimming: 4 bases; J trimming: 4 bases; junction bases outside the gene matches: 4. The CDR3 has 13 residues. Germline values: CDR1 SGHKS, CDR2 YYEKEE (reference sequence). In DNA, the CDR3 is TGTGCCAGCAGCCACCAGGGGGCTTACGAGCAGTACGTC. This codes for CASSHQGAYEQYV.

A single count supports this clone. Other nucleotide sequences from this sample produce the same CDR3. V is TRBV2 and J is TRBJ1-1; the match to TRBD1 covers 7 bases. CDR1 is SNHLY, CDR2 FYNNEI, per germline. The CDR3 has 14 residues. J lost 1 base, V lost 4 bases, and 3 bases had no gene match. This chain's CDR3 is CASSVQGGNTEAFF. The DNA for the CDR3 is TGTGCCAGCAGTGTCCAGGGGGGGAACACTGAAGCTTTCTTT.

This sequence joins TRBV6-5 and TRBJ1-2, with 12 bases lining up with TRBD1. The CDR3 loop spans 14 amino acids. Trimming cost V 5 bases and J 6 bases; bases outside gene matches: 4. The germline gives CDR1 MNHEY, CDR2 SVGAGI. Here the CDR3 DNA reads TGTGCCAGCAGTCCGGGACAGGGGGCCCATGGCTACACCTTC. As protein: CASSPGQGAHGYTF.